This T cell receptor beta chain was found in a study of OX40 agonist ivuxolimab in advanced cancers. Study results and limitations: Certain nonresponders likewise exhibited a low normalized T-cell clonal expansion.

Of note for this clone: Antigen: not known.

Germline loops: CDR1 SEHNR, CDR2 FQNEAQ (reference sequence). The CDR3 totals 17 residues. V was clipped by 5 bases and J by 0 bases, with 17 bases between them. Profiling relied on immunoSEQ multiplex PCR, and the TCRdb table lists in-frame clones only, not all of them. This sample carries 65,000 to 85,000 clones, 85% of them seen once, and the ten largest clones take around 2%. Specimen: CD4+ or CD8+ T cells sorted from blood, collected in a trial of the OX40 agonist ivuxolimab. This TCR was recovered from an adult with an advanced solid tumor such as melanoma, head and neck, liver or kidney cancer. The rearrangement uses TRBV7-9 and TRBJ1-5; tentatively, D is TRBD1 (5 bases). The CDR3 loop reads CASSIYSGTDSNQPQHF. The CDR3 coding sequence is TGTGCCAGCAGCATATATTCCGGGACGGATAGCAATCAGCCCCAGCATTTT.